The 6 T cell receptor beta chains below come from one sample, sequenced in a study of shared clonotypes between healthy human individuals. Only in-frame clones appear in the TCRdb table, and some are missing; sequencing was by immunoSEQ multiplex PCR. The top ten clones hold about 0.45% of a sample with approximately 1.4 million clones, around 98% of them seen once. Sequenced sample: naive CD4+ T cells sorted from blood. Subset given: CD45RA+ positively selected. The receptors were sampled from a man aged 25-45 years in good health.

V and J are TRBV6-4 and TRBJ2-3; D is undetermined. Germline V gene sequence: CDR1 MRHNA, CDR2 SNTAGT. V was pared by 4 bases and J by 1 base, with 6 bases between. The CDR3 contains 13 residues. In DNA, the CDR3 is TGTGCCAGCAGTGCCTCGGGCACAGATACGCAGTATTTT. Translating gives CASSASGTDTQYF.

The chain carries TRBV6-5 and TRBJ1-2; TRBD1 might be the D (6 bases). Trimming pared 5 bases from V and 4 bases from J, leaving 17 bases between. The CDR3 consists of 15 residues. Germline V gene lookup returns CDR1 MNHEY and CDR2 SVGAGI. The CDR3 coding sequence is TGTGCCAGCAGTCGAGTTCCAGGGGCGGGCTATGGCTACACCTTC. Protein product: CASSRVPGAGYGYTF.

The V gene is TRBV7-9, the J gene TRBJ1-1; TRBD1 is a possible D gene (6 bases). The germline gives CDR1 SEHNR, CDR2 FQNEAQ (reference sequence). The V gene lost 5 bases and the J gene lost 8 bases, with 12 bases spanning the gap. The length of the CDR3 is 12 residues. CDR3 region: CASSQDTGEAFF. The CDR3 nucleotides are TGTGCCAGCAGCCAAGACACAGGGGAAGCTTTCTTT.

This chain links TRBV28 with TRBJ1-2; the D is unclear. This CDR3 comprises 15 residues. The V gene's germline CDR1 is MDHEN and CDR2 SYDVKM. V dropped 6 bases and J dropped 6 bases, with 20 bases sitting between them. CDR3 sequence (DNA): TGTGCCAGCAGCGCCTACTCTCGGCCAGAGGATGGCTACACCTTC. This encodes CASSAYSRPEDGYTF.

The V call is TRBV27, the J call TRBJ2-1; maybe TRBD1 (6 bases). This CDR3 region has 15 residues. Trimming cost V 6 bases and J 0 bases, with 12 bases left between them. The germline V gene encodes CDR1 MNHEY and CDR2 SMNVEV (reference sequence). CDR3 protein: CASSRVGGSYNEQFF. The CDR3 nucleotides read TGTGCCAGCAGCCGGGTAGGGGGCTCCTACAATGAGCAGTTCTTC.

This chain joins TRBV19 and TRBJ2-2; 8 positions agree with TRBD2. There are 13 residues in the CDR3. V lost 7 bases and J lost 10; bases outside the gene matches: 8. CDR1 and CDR2 from the germline V gene are LNHDA and SQIVND (reference sequence). The CDR3 spells CASISGRDEELFF. The DNA of the CDR3 is TGTGCCAGTATAAGCGGGAGAGACGAGGAGCTGTTTTTT.